This T cell receptor beta chain was sequenced in a study of blood T cells in healthy people across ages. A second PCR of roughly 7 to 11 cycles used a sample-barcoded 5' primer and a J-beta primer mix. TCRdb re-derived calls from the 5' RACE reads in MiXCR, one entry per CDR3 protein. The sample shows around 1,000,000 distinct CDR3 sequences, about 23% of them seen only once. Germline V gene lookup returns CDR1 LGHNA and CDR2 YNFKEQ. V lost 0 bases, J lost 5 bases, and 19 bases lay in between. The CDR3 is made up of 18 amino acids. These data were also reused for a study on T cells of mothers and their children. That work adds: Barcodes and 2-4 random nucleotides were added by M1S in the second PCR.

The sequenced material came from blood. The V call is TRBV4-2, the J call TRBJ2-2; the D gene could be TRBD1 or TRBD2 (7 bases each). The TCR sequence derives from a girl aged 2 to 10 in good health. This chain's CDR3 is CASSQESGATGRTGELFF. CDR3 bases: TGTGCCAGCAGCCAAGAAAGCGGGGCGACAGGGAGGACCGGGGAGCTGTTTTTT.